These 2 T cell receptor beta chains were all obtained from the same sample, sequenced in a study of blood T cell repertoires in COVID-19. Sequencing was performed with immunoSEQ multiplex PCR; in TCRdb, only in-frame clones are kept and a portion is missing. Altogether roughly 76,000 clones are present, more than 75% being singletons, with the ten largest covering under 13%. The specimen was peripheral blood. These receptor sequences come from a woman aged 18-30 years with acute or convalescent COVID-19.

This clone was seen just once. The chain carries TRBV2 and TRBJ2-2; TRBD2 matches at 11 bases. In germline, CDR1 is SNHLY, CDR2 FYNNEI. The J segment lost 6 bases and the V segment lost 6 bases, leaving 9 bases of the junction unmatched. This CDR3 has 16 amino acids. CDR3 in DNA: TGTGCCAGCAGCAAACTAGCGGGAGTCTTCTCCGGGGAGCTGTTTTTT. This encodes CASSKLAGVFSGELFF. The variable domain in full, completed from reference TRBV2 and TRBJ2-2, reads EPEVTQTPSHQVTQMGQEVILRCVPISNHLYFYWYRQILGQKVEFLVSFYNNEISEKSEIFDDQFSVERPDGSNFTLKIRSTKLEDSAMYFCASSKLAGVFSGELFFGEGSRLTVL.

The J gene is TRBJ1-1, the V gene TRBV7-9; possibly TRBD1 for D (6 bases). Germline values: CDR1 SEHNR, CDR2 FQNEAQ (reference sequence). V was cut by 1 base and J by 3 bases, with 9 bases left in between. CDR3 length equals 14 residues. DNA for the CDR3: TGTGCCAGCAGCTTAGTACAGGGAGACACTGAAGCTTTCTTT. This encodes CASSLVQGDTEAFF.